The next 11 T cell receptor beta chains were all read from a single sample in a study of blood T cell repertoires in COVID-19. Here immunoSEQ multiplex PCR was the method, and the copy in TCRdb shows in-frame clones only, minus some. The data show approximately 140,000 clones, around nine tenths seen once. Sequencing input: peripheral blood. The receptors derive from a middle-aged woman with acute or convalescent COVID-19.

The genes are TRBV12-3 or TRBV12-4 and TRBJ2-7; D is perhaps TRBD2 (5 bases). Trimming stripped 3 bases from V and 3 bases from J, with 9 bases between. This CDR3 has 13 amino acids. This CDR3 reads CASSFEGGYEQYF. The CDR3 nucleotides read TGTGCCAGCAGTTTTGAGGGTGGCTACGAGCAGTACTTC.

V is TRBV7-2 and J is TRBJ1-5; D perhaps matches TRBD1 (5 bases). Germline-derived CDR1 and CDR2 are SGHTA and FQGNSA. The CDR3 length is 14 residues. Trimming took off 2 bases at V and 6 bases at J, with 11 bases between the two ends. CDR3 region: CASSLQGGGQPQHF. The CDR3 DNA follows: TGTGCCAGCAGCTTACAGGGAGGAGGTCAGCCCCAGCATTTT.

This clone appeared once. This chain connects TRBV24-1 to TRBJ1-4; unclear D gene. Germline V gene sequence: CDR1 KGHDR, CDR2 SFDVKD. V was pared by 9 bases and J by 0 bases, with 13 bases between. The CDR3 contains 15 residues. The CDR3 sequence: CATLPGWSTNEKLFF. The CDR3 nucleotides are TGTGCCACCCTTCCGGGGTGGTCAACTAATGAAAAACTGTTTTTT.

The chain carries TRBV25-1 and TRBJ1-3; D is undetermined. Germline V gives CDR1 MGHDK, CDR2 SYGVNS. V dropped 3 bases and J dropped 3 bases, with 15 bases sitting between them. The CDR3 contains 16 residues. CDR3 region: CASSDEGRGYGNTIYF. The CDR3 nucleotides read TGTGCCAGCAGTGACGAGGGCCGTGGCTATGGAAACACCATATATTTT.

The V and J genes are TRBV13 and TRBJ2-1; 8 bases fit TRBD2. After removal of 8 bases from V and 6 bases from J, the junction contained 9 bases not matched to a gene. Germline CDR1 is PRHDT and CDR2 is FYEKMQ (reference sequence). The CDR3 runs 14 residues. The CDR3 DNA follows: TGTGCCAGCTATCGGGGGGGGTCCCTCAATGAGCAGTTCTTC. Translation gives CASYRGGSLNEQFF.

The chain carries TRBV12-5 and TRBJ2-1, with D perhaps matching TRBD1 (7 bases). Germline V gene data show CDR1 as LGHNT and CDR2 as FRNRAP. V was cut by 3 bases and J by 4 bases, with 34 bases left in between. This CDR3 has 22 residues. The DNA of the CDR3 is TGTGCTAGTGGTTTCCGCCCCCTACAGGGGTTAATGTCGGGACTCTCATACAATGAGCAGTTCTTC. Translation: CASGFRPLQGLMSGLSYNEQFF.

The rearrangement links TRBV18 to TRBJ2-2; D ambiguous. CDR1 and CDR2 from the germline V gene are KGHSH and LQKENI. The CDR3 totals 17 residues. V lost 6 bases to trimming and J lost 0 bases, with 17 bases between them. In nucleotides, the CDR3 is TGTGCCAGCTCCTTTCTGGCGGTCACCCCGAACACCGGGGAGCTGTTTTTT. It is translated as CASSFLAVTPNTGELFF.

This chain connects TRBV3-1 (or the pseudogene TRBV3-2) to TRBJ2-4; TRBD2 aligns across 9 bases. With 5 bases clipped from V and 6 bases from J, the junction kept 8 bases outside the gene matches. The CDR3 is 15 residues long. Germline values: CDR1 LGHDT, CDR2 YNNKEL (reference sequence). The CDR3 here is CASSSRAAGGNIQYF. CDR3 bases: TGTGCCAGCAGCTCCAGGGCAGCGGGGGGAAACATTCAGTACTTC.

The chain combines TRBV30 with TRBJ2-7, with 9 bases that match TRBD2. The CDR3 has 18 amino acids. V trimming: 1 base; J trimming: 6 bases; junction bases outside the gene matches: 19. Germline lookup yields CDR1 GTSNPN and CDR2 SVGIG (reference sequence). CDR3 nucleotides: TGTGCCTGGAGTGGTACCGGGGGAGTAGCGGGAGTTTTCGGCGAGCAGTACTTC. This sequence encodes CAWSGTGGVAGVFGEQYF.

In its sample, this clone was seen many times. The CDR3 DNA follows: TGTGCCACCAGTGACGACAGGGCTCCGAACACCGGGGAGCTGTTTTTT. Translated: CATSDDRAPNTGELFF. The chain has TRBV24-1 and TRBJ2-2; 7 bases are shared with TRBD1. With V trimmed by 4 bases and J by 0 bases, 4 bases remained unmatched. In germline, CDR1 is KGHDR, CDR2 SFDVKD. This CDR3 is 16 amino acids long.

This clone has only one observation. V and J are TRBV7-3 and TRBJ2-3; TRBD2 matches at 12 bases. The CDR3 has 16 amino acids. CDR1 is SGHTA, CDR2 FQGTGA, per germline. V shed 4 bases and J 1 base; nucleotides not matched to a gene: 3. CDR3 region: CASSYLAGGRTDTQYF. The CDR3 region has the DNA TGTGCCAGCAGCTATCTAGCGGGGGGGCGCACAGATACGCAGTATTTT.